The source of this T cell receptor (beta chain) is a study of cytomegalovirus exposure and HLA in healthy donors. Assay: immunoSEQ multiplex PCR; the TCRdb copy retains only in-frame clones and omits some. This table holds 90,000 to 150,000 clones, roughly 90% found once. This CDR3 spans 16 amino acids. V shed 6 bases, J shed 4 bases, and the junction held 8 bases outside the gene matches. The germline V gene has CDR1 MGHRA and CDR2 YSYEKL. This clonotype was sampled from a woman between 18 and 30 years old in good health and CMV-seropositive. The V and J genes are TRBV4-1 and TRBJ2-1, with 11 bases lining up with TRBD2. The specimen sequenced was PBMCs. The CDR3 sequence is CASRSPGLAEYNEQFF. The CDR3 DNA sequence: TGCGCCAGCAGGAGCCCGGGACTAGCGGAGTACAATGAGCAGTTCTTC.